Listed below are T cell receptor beta chains from one sample, sequenced in a study of blood T cell repertoires in COVID-19. The method was immunoSEQ multiplex PCR; TCRdb's version includes in-frame clones alone and lacks a portion of them. Among 150,000 or so clones, roughly 90% were seen once, and the ten largest hold roughly 4%. Material for sequencing was PBMCs or T cells enriched from blood (not recorded which). All receptors come from a woman aged 40 to 49 who had been exposed to COVID-19. CDR3s include the opening cysteine and the closing phenylalanine or tryptophan. D genes are given only for firm matches. Clone size is stated in some rows and not others, as once, few, many or a class when expanded.

- TRBJ1-6 16 TRBV27 - TGTGCCAGCAGTTTATCATACAGGACCCAAAATTCACCCCTCCACTTT CASSLSYRTQNSPLHF
once TRBJ2-7 15 TRBV10-3 - TGTGCCATCAGTGAGTGGGACATATCATCCTACGAGCAGTACTTC CAISEWDISSYEQYF
- TRBJ2-7 12 TRBV7-9 - TGTGCCAGCAGCTCCGTTTTCTACGAGCAGTACTTC CASSSVFYEQYF
- TRBJ1-6 15 TRBV19 - TGTGCCAGTAGTTTCCGACAGGCCTATAATTCACCCCTCCACTTT CASSFRQAYNSPLHF
- TRBJ1-2 13 TRBV19 - TGTGCCAGTAGTGAGACGGGGGACTATGGCTACACCTTC CASSETGDYGYTF
once TRBJ2-3 12 TRBV6-2/TRBV6-3 - TGTGCCAGCAGCCCCACGGTAGATACGCAGTATTTT CASSPTVDTQYF
- TRBJ1-2 14 TRBV2 - TGTGCCAGCAGTCGGGAGGCCCAATTCTATGGCTACACCTTC CASSREAQFYGYTF
- TRBJ1-2 11 TRBV20-1 - TGCAGCCTCCAGGCTAACTATGGCTACACCTTC CSLQANYGYTF
- TRBJ2-1 12 TRBV10-1 TRBD1 TGCGCCAGCAGCCACAGGGGGCAGGAGCAGTTCTTC CASSHRGQEQFF
- TRBJ2-3 14 TRBV10-3 TRBD1 TGTGCCATAGGACAGGGGTCTTTCACAGATACGCAGTATTTT CAIGQGSFTDTQYF
- TRBJ1-2 15 TRBV4-1 - TGCGCCAGCAGCCAAGATCAGGGTTTGAGCTATGGCTACACCTTC CASSQDQGLSYGYTF
once TRBJ2-1 13 TRBV11-2 - TGTGCCAGCTTGGGGGCGGCAAGGTCATCGCAGTTCTTC CASLGAARSSQFF
- TRBJ1-6 14 TRBV7-2 - TGTGCCAGCAGCCTGACAGGATTTAACTCACCCCTCCACTTT CASSLTGFNSPLHF
- TRBJ2-1 9 TRBV9 - TGTGCCAGCGGAGATGAGCAGTTCTTC CASGDEQFF
- TRBJ2-1 12 TRBV3-1/TRBV3-2 - TGTGCCAGCAGCCGCGCTAGCCGGGAGCAGTTCTTC CASSRASREQFF
- TRBJ1-4 14 TRBV6-5 TRBD1 TGTGCCAGCAGTTACGGGACAGTTAATGAAAAACTGTTTTTT CASSYGTVNEKLFF
- TRBJ1-1 15 TRBV3-1/TRBV3-2 - TGTGCCAGCAGCGAAAGGGGCATAGAAAACACTGAAGCTTTCTTT CASSERGIENTEAFF
- TRBJ1-5 16 TRBV6-1 TRBD1 TGTGCCAGCAGTGACAGGACAGGCGTTGGAAATCAGCCCCAGCATTTT CASSDRTGVGNQPQHF
- TRBJ1-1 16 TRBV29-1 - TGCAGCGTTCAAGAGAGGCAGGGTGGGCTTAGGACTGAAGCTTTCTTT CSVQERQGGLRTEAFF
- TRBJ1-1 16 TRBV2 - TGTGCCAGCAGTGAACCGGGAGGGAGAATGAACACTGAAGCTTTCTTT CASSEPGGRMNTEAFF
- TRBJ1-1 13 TRBV7-9 TRBD1 TGTGCCAGCAGCCCGGACAGGGTCACTGAAGCTTTCTTT CASSPDRVTEAFF
- TRBJ2-7 14 TRBV27 TRBD1 TGTGCCAGCAGTAGAAGGGGGCTAGCCTACGAGCAGTACTTC CASSRRGLAYEQYF
- TRBJ1-5 13 TRBV6-5 - TGTGCCAGCACCCCAGGTGGGAATCAGCCCCAGCATTTT CASTPGGNQPQHF
- TRBJ2-7 15 TRBV6-1 - TGTGCCAGCAGTGAAGGGCTCTACGGGACCTACGAGCAGTACTTC CASSEGLYGTYEQYF
- TRBJ2-1 15 TRBV10-3 TRBD2 TGTGCCATCAGTGAAAGTGGGAGGGTGGTGGATGAGCAGTTCTTC CAISESGRVVDEQFF
- TRBJ1-2 15 TRBV5-5 - TGTGCCAGCAGCTTGGATGGCGGTTCAAGCTATGGCTACACCTTC CASSLDGGSSYGYTF
once TRBJ1-6 15 TRBV27 TRBD1 TGTGCCAGCAGCGTAGAAAGGGGGCAAAATTCACCCCTCCACTTT CASSVERGQNSPLHF
- TRBJ2-5 15 TRBV19 TRBD2 TGTGCCAGTCGACTAGCGGGGGGGTTTCTGGAGACCCAGTACTTC CASRLAGGFLETQYF
few TRBJ2-3 15 TRBV10-3 TRBD2 TGTGCCATCAGTGATAGCGGGGGGGCGGCAGATACGCAGTATTTT CAISDSGGAADTQYF
- TRBJ2-7 13 TRBV28 - TGTGCCAGCAGTTTAACTCTAACCTACGAGCAGTACTTC CASSLTLTYEQYF
- TRBJ1-2 15 TRBV4-2 TRBD1 TGTGCCAGCAGCATCCGACAGGGGGATTTCTCTGGCTACACCTTC CASSIRQGDFSGYTF
- TRBJ1-4 13 TRBV5-1 - TGCGCCAGCAGCAGCGGGACCCAAGAAAAACTGTTTTTT CASSSGTQEKLFF
once TRBJ2-3 14 TRBV6-6 - TGTGCAACAGTCTGGGCGTTTGGCACAGATACGCAGTATTTT CATVWAFGTDTQYF
- TRBJ2-7 15 TRBV5-1 TRBD2 TGCGCCAGCAGCTTAGGAGCGGGGGGGCTCGACGAGCAGTACTTC CASSLGAGGLDEQYF
- TRBJ1-1 16 TRBV5-1 - TGCGCCAGCAGCTCTCAACCGACAGTTATGAACACTGAAGCTTTCTTT CASSSQPTVMNTEAFF
- TRBJ1-1 13 TRBV9 - TGTGCCAGCAGTAGACGGGGGAACACTGAAGCTTTCTTT CASSRRGNTEAFF
- TRBJ2-2 16 TRBV28 TRBD2 TGTGCCAGCAGTTTATATAGCTCGGGGGGCACCGGGGAGCTGTTTTTT CASSLYSSGGTGELFF
- TRBJ2-3 11 TRBV18 - TGTGCCAGCTCATCTATCCCTACGCAGTATTTT CASSSIPTQYF
- TRBJ2-5 14 TRBV19 - TGTGCCAGTAGTATAGGTGGACTAAGGGAGACCCAGTACTTC CASSIGGLRETQYF
- TRBJ1-4 16 TRBV19 - TGTGCCAGTATCGGGAATTCCGGGACAAGGCTCGAAAAACTGTTTTTT CASIGNSGTRLEKLFF